The 15 T cell receptor beta chains reported below all come from one sample, sequenced in a study of blood T cell repertoires in COVID-19. Produced via immunoSEQ multiplex PCR; TCRdb's table is partial and in-frame only. The sample lists some 200,000 clones, about 84% occurring once. The sequenced sample was peripheral blood. The receptors shown here come from a human donor in a cohort sampled during active COVID-19.

This chain connects TRBV28 to TRBJ2-7, with TRBD2 matching 7 bases. Germline CDR1 is MDHEN and CDR2 is SYDVKM. The CDR3 is made up of 15 amino acids. J lost 0 bases, V lost 6 bases, and 8 bases had no gene match. In DNA, the CDR3 is TGTGCCAGCAGCCCAGTCGGGGGGACCTCCTACGAGCAGTACTTC. Its translation is CASSPVGGTSYEQYF.

The CDR3: CASRGQPYAPNYGYTF. The CDR3 nucleotides read TGTGCCAGTAGAGGACAGCCTTACGCGCCAAACTATGGCTACACCTTC. The rearrangement joins TRBV19 to TRBJ1-2, with D possibly TRBD1 on 6 matching bases. V lost 6 bases to trimming and J lost 2 bases, with 19 bases between them. This CDR3 contains 16 residues. Per germline, CDR1 LNHDA and CDR2 SQIVND (reference sequence).

The gene calls are TRBV6-5 and TRBJ1-3; TRBD1 agrees at 7 bases. J gave up 1 base and V 2 bases, and 2 bases lay outside the gene matches. Germline CDR1 MNHEY, CDR2 SVGAGI. This CDR3 has 15 residues. Written as DNA, the CDR3 is TGTGCCAGCAGTTACGAGGGGGCTTCTGGAAACACCATATATTTT. Translating gives CASSYEGASGNTIYF.

V usage is TRBV5-1 and J usage is TRBJ1-1; 7 bases match TRBD1. The length of the CDR3 is 15 residues. J gave up 2 bases and V 0 bases, and 4 bases lay outside the gene matches. Germline values: CDR1 SGHRS, CDR2 YFSETQ. This chain's CDR3 is CASSLVGGGNTEAFF. CDR3 bases: TGCGCCAGCAGCTTGGTTGGAGGGGGCAACACTGAAGCTTTCTTT.

This clone was seen only once. Other DNA variants within this sample encode the same CDR3. The chain uses TRBV2 and TRBJ1-1; TRBD1 is a possible D gene (5 bases). The CDR3 has 13 residues. Germline loops: CDR1 SNHLY, CDR2 FYNNEI. V lost 5 bases and J lost 4, with 11 bases in between. Written as DNA, the CDR3 is TGTGCCAGCAGTCAAGGGGAGGGCACTGAAGCTTTCTTT. Residues: CASSQGEGTEAFF. Using reference TRBV2 and TRBJ1-1 for the parts outside the CDR3, the full variable domain is EPEVTQTPSHQVTQMGQEVILRCVPISNHLYFYWYRQILGQKVEFLVSFYNNEISEKSEIFDDQFSVERPDGSNFTLKIRSTKLEDSAMYFCASSQGEGTEAFFGQGTRLTVV.

The J gene is TRBJ2-7, the V gene TRBV2; 10 nucleotides match TRBD1. The CDR3 runs 13 residues. The germline CDR1 and CDR2 sequences are SNHLY and FYNNEI. After removal of 7 bases from V and 4 bases from J, the junction contained 4 bases not matched to a gene. The CDR3 DNA is TGTGCCAGCAAAGGACAGGGGGTGTACGAGCAGTACTTC. It translates to CASKGQGVYEQYF.

CDR3 nucleotide sequence: TGTGCCGCCGGGCGGGAGGCAGATACGCAGTATTTT. Translated, it gives CAAGREADTQYF. This chain links TRBV6-5 with TRBJ2-3; TRBD2 matches at 8 bases. The germline V gene encodes CDR1 MNHEY and CDR2 SVGAGI. Losses at the gene ends were 11 bases for V and 4 bases for J; bases not matched to a gene: 5. There are 12 residues in the CDR3.

As DNA, the CDR3 is TGTGCCAGCAGCTTAGCCCCGGGACAGGGGGCTTACGAGCAGTACTTC. Translated, it gives CASSLAPGQGAYEQYF. This sequence joins TRBV13 and TRBJ2-7; 12 nucleotides line up with TRBD1. The V gene end was trimmed by 1 base and the J gene end by 4 bases; junction bases not matched to a gene: 5. CDR1 and CDR2 (germline): PRHDT, FYEKMQ (reference sequence). The CDR3 is made up of 16 amino acids.

In DNA, the CDR3 is TGTGCCAGCAGCTGGGGCGGGGCCGGGGAGACCCAGTACTTC. Its protein product is CASSWGGAGETQYF. The chain recombines TRBV7-9 with TRBJ2-5, with D possibly matching TRBD2 (6 bases). In germline, CDR1 is SEHNR, CDR2 FQNEAQ (reference sequence). The CDR3 has 14 residues. V was trimmed by 4 bases and J by 5 bases, leaving 14 bases between them.

This clone was recorded only once. The rearrangement uses TRBV5-4 and TRBJ2-5, with 9 bases matching TRBD2. Per the germline V gene, CDR1 is SGHNT and CDR2 is YYREEE (reference sequence). After removal of 4 bases from V and 5 bases from J, the junction contained 6 bases not matched to a gene. The CDR3 extends over 14 amino acids. This CDR3 is CASSDQAGGETQYF. DNA of the CDR3: TGTGCCAGCAGCGACCAGGCGGGGGGGGAGACCCAGTACTTC.

The V gene is TRBV5-1, the J gene TRBJ2-1; no reliable D call. The CDR3 is 17 amino acids. Germline-derived CDR1 and CDR2 are SGHRS and YFSETQ. The germline V and J ends were trimmed by 0 bases and 0 bases, with 13 bases remaining between them. The DNA of the CDR3 is TGCGCCAGCAGCTTGGAAAGGCCGTACAGCTCCTACAATGAGCAGTTCTTC. Translation: CASSLERPYSSYNEQFF.

This chain connects TRBV4-2 to TRBJ2-7; 7 nucleotides line up with TRBD1. The CDR3 totals 15 residues. The germline V gene encodes CDR1 LGHNA and CDR2 YNFKEQ. Unmatched junction bases numbered 12, after V lost 4 bases and J lost 6 bases. The DNA for the CDR3 is TGTGCCAGCAGCCGACGACAGGGTGGCCCCGGCGAGCAGTACTTC. Translated, it gives CASSRRQGGPGEQYF.

The rearrangement joins TRBV4-2 to TRBJ2-5; 14 bases are a match to TRBD2. The J segment lost 3 bases and the V segment lost 4 bases, leaving 4 bases of the junction unmatched. Looked up from germline, CDR1 is LGHNA and CDR2 is YNFKEQ. This CDR3 spans 16 amino acids. For the CDR3, the DNA is TGTGCCAGCAGCCGTCCGGGACTAGCGGGAGAAGAGACCCAGTACTTC. Protein product: CASSRPGLAGEETQYF.

Many counts were recorded for this clone. V usage is TRBV5-5 and J usage is TRBJ2-2; tentatively, D is TRBD1 (5 bases). The germline CDR1 and CDR2 sequences are SGHKS and YYEKEE (reference sequence). The CDR3 extends over 15 amino acids. V gave up 0 bases and J gave up 7 bases, with 13 bases separating them. In nucleotides, the CDR3 is TGTGCCAGCAGCTTGGAGGCAGGGTTCGGCGGGGAGCTGTTTTTT. Its translation is CASSLEAGFGGELFF.

V is TRBV19 and J is TRBJ2-1; D remains unclear. In germline, CDR1 is LNHDA, CDR2 SQIVND (reference sequence). This CDR3 comprises 14 residues. With 7 bases removed from V and 6 bases from J, the gap between germline ends came to 16 bases. This chain's CDR3 is CASTPDGSGNEQFF. CDR3 nucleotide sequence: TGTGCCAGTACCCCAGACGGATCAGGCAATGAGCAGTTCTTC.